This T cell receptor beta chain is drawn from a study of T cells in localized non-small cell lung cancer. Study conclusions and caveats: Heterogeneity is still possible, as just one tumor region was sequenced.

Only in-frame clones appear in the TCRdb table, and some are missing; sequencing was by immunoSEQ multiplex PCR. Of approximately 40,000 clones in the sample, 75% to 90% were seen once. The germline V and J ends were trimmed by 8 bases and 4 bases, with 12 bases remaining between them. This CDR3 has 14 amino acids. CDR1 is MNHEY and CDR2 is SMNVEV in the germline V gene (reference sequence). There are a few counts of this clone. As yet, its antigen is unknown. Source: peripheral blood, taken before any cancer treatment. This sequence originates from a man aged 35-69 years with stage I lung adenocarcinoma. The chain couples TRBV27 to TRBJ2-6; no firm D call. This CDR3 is CASGQFAGANVLTF. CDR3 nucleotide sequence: TGTGCCAGCGGCCAATTTGCGGGGGCCAACGTCCTGACTTTC.